What follows are 15 T cell receptor beta chains derived from one specimen sequenced in a study of T cells after yellow fever vaccination. TCRdb independently ran MiXCR on the 5' RACE reads; one entry per CDR3 protein. The sample contains about 130,000 distinct CDR3 sequences, roughly 6.7% of which appear only once. The sample in question was CD4+ T cells sorted from PBMCs, obtained 10 days after the yellow fever booster vaccination. All receptors come from a man aged 25-45 years who received the YFV17D yellow fever vaccine.

This clonotype has at least ten counts. The chain carries TRBV20-1 and TRBJ2-7, with D maybe TRBD2 (6 bases). This CDR3 has 14 amino acids. The germline V and J ends were trimmed by 0 bases and 7 bases, with 16 bases remaining between them. The germline gives CDR1 DFQATT, CDR2 SNEGSKA (reference sequence). The CDR3 nucleotides read TGCAGTGCTAGAGACACCGGGAGACCAAATGAGCAGTACTTC. It codes for CSARDTGRPNEQYF.

There are many counts of this clonotype. The chain links TRBV20-1 to TRBJ1-5, with D perhaps TRBD1 (6 bases). CDR3 length: 19 residues. The germline V gene encodes CDR1 DFQATT and CDR2 SNEGSKA (reference sequence). V was clipped by 1 base and J by 3 bases, with 25 bases between them. Written as DNA, the CDR3 is TGCAGTGCTAGAGGCCATCTTCCAGGGGTGGTTTGGAACAATCAGCCCCAGCATTTT. Amino acids: CSARGHLPGVVWNNQPQHF.

This clonotype has at least ten counts. This chain links TRBV7-2 with TRBJ1-6; D gene uncertain. V lost 4 bases, J lost 11 bases, and 9 bases lay in between. CDR1 and CDR2 (germline): SGHTA, FQGNSA. The CDR3 sequence is 12 residues long. CDR3 sequence: CASSSPLAPLHF. The CDR3 nucleotides are TGTGCCAGCAGCTCGCCCCTGGCACCCCTCCACTTT.

V is TRBV6-5 and J is TRBJ1-6; D is undetermined. The V gene lost 2 bases and the J gene lost 1 base, with 15 bases spanning the gap. Germline assignment: CDR1 MNHEY and CDR2 SVGAGI. CDR3 length: 18 residues. CDR3 amino acids: CASSYGGQARSYNSPLHF. The CDR3 DNA sequence: TGTGCCAGCAGTTACGGTGGGCAGGCGAGGTCCTATAATTCACCCCTCCACTTT.

This clonotype was seen only a few times. The chain uses TRBV30 and TRBJ2-1; 11 nucleotides match TRBD2. CDR1 is GTSNPN and CDR2 is SVGIG in the germline V gene (reference sequence). V shed 1 base, J shed 9 bases, and the junction held 11 bases outside the gene matches. The CDR3 covers 16 residues. CDR3 residues: CAWSGLTSGSDSEQFF. In DNA, the CDR3 is TGTGCCTGGAGTGGTCTAACTAGCGGGAGTGATAGTGAGCAGTTCTTC.

Many counts were recorded for this clonotype. This chain joins TRBV20-1 and TRBJ2-3; no clear D. Germline assignment: CDR1 DFQATT and CDR2 SNEGSKA (reference sequence). This CDR3 contains 13 residues. The germline V and J ends were trimmed by 7 bases and 0 bases, with 11 bases remaining between them. The chain's CDR3 is CSERRRSTDTQYF. The CDR3 bases are TGCAGTGAACGTAGACGTAGCACAGATACGCAGTATTTT.

This clonotype was picked up many times. The chain has TRBV20-1 and TRBJ2-7; no firm D call. The germline V gene encodes CDR1 DFQATT and CDR2 SNEGSKA (reference sequence). V was trimmed by 1 base and J by 2 bases, leaving 9 bases between them. This CDR3 is 13 amino acids long. CDR3 sequence: CSARALTAYEQYF. CDR3 sequence (DNA): TGCAGTGCTAGAGCTCTTACAGCCTACGAGCAGTACTTC.

This clonotype was seen at least ten times. This chain uses TRBV5-1 with TRBJ2-1; D perhaps matches TRBD1 (7 bases). The CDR3 is 15 amino acids. Trimming removed 4 bases at V and 14 bases at J, with 25 bases between. Germline V gene data show CDR1 as SGHRS and CDR2 as YFSETQ. CDR3 residues: CASSPRGTVGQGEFF. The CDR3 nucleotides are TGCGCCAGCAGCCCCCGGGGGACTGTAGGGCAGGGGGAGTTCTTC.

This clonotype was seen at least ten times. The chain carries TRBV5-1 and TRBJ2-5; D possibly corresponds to TRBD2 (6 bases). The CDR3 sequence is 15 residues long. V was cut by 4 bases and J by 9 bases, with 22 bases left in between. Germline CDR1 SGHRS, CDR2 YFSETQ. The DNA of the CDR3 is TGCGCCAGCAGCCCTGACCAGCGCGAATGGGGGGCCCAGTACTTC. The encoded protein is CASSPDQREWGAQYF.

The sample holds a few counts of this clonotype. The V gene is TRBV19, the J gene TRBJ1-4, with D hard to call. V was clipped by 6 bases and J by 6 bases, with 20 bases between them. The CDR3 runs to 16 residues. Germline CDR1 and CDR2: LNHDA and SQIVND (reference sequence). CDR3 loop: CASSRYGSSLDEKLFF. Here the CDR3 DNA reads TGTGCCAGTAGCCGCTACGGCAGCTCTTTGGATGAAAAACTGTTTTTT.

This clonotype was detected ten times or more. The chain uses TRBV3-1 and TRBJ2-5; D gene unclear. Germline CDR1 LGHDT, CDR2 YNNKEL (reference sequence). V lost 3 bases and J 4 bases, leaving 6 bases between the germline ends. The CDR3 is 12 residues long. The CDR3 reads CASSHTAETQYF. In nucleotides, the CDR3 is TGTGCCAGCAGCCATACGGCAGAGACCCAGTACTTC.

Ten or more counts support this clonotype. Here the CDR3 reads CSARDLLAGTSYEQYF. CDR3 nucleotide sequence: TGCAGTGCTAGAGACCTACTAGCGGGGACCTCCTACGAGCAGTACTTC. The chain uses TRBV20-1 and TRBJ2-7; 10 positions match TRBD2. From germline, CDR1 is DFQATT and CDR2 SNEGSKA (reference sequence). V lost 0 bases, J lost 0 bases, and 5 bases stayed unmatched. The CDR3 loop spans 16 amino acids.

This clonotype was seen many times. The rearrangement uses TRBV19 and TRBJ1-2, with a tentative D call TRBD1 (5 bases). CDR3 size: 11 residues. Per germline, CDR1 LNHDA and CDR2 SQIVND (reference sequence). The V and J ends lost 7 bases and 8 bases respectively, with 11 bases between them. In DNA, the CDR3 is TGTGCCAGTAATTCGGGGCACGGCTACACCTTC. Residues: CASNSGHGYTF.

This chain links TRBV7-6 with TRBJ2-3; 7 bases match TRBD2. CDR3 size: 16 residues. Germline V gives CDR1 SGHVS, CDR2 FNYEAQ. Trimming took 5 bases from V and 1 from J; bases not matched to a gene: 9. Here the CDR3 reads CASSAGLGRGTDTQYF. Here the CDR3 DNA reads TGTGCCAGCAGCGCCGGACTAGGAAGAGGCACAGATACGCAGTATTTT.

There are many counts of this clonotype. The chain is built from TRBV7-9 and TRBJ2-3, with D possibly matching TRBD2 (5 bases). With 4 bases removed from V and 0 bases from J, the gap between germline ends came to 17 bases. The CDR3 totals 17 residues. From germline, CDR1 is SEHNR and CDR2 FQNEAQ (reference sequence). DNA for the CDR3: TGTGCCAGCAGCTCGGCCCTCGGAGGAAGGAGCACAGATACGCAGTATTTT. Translation: CASSSALGGRSTDTQYF.